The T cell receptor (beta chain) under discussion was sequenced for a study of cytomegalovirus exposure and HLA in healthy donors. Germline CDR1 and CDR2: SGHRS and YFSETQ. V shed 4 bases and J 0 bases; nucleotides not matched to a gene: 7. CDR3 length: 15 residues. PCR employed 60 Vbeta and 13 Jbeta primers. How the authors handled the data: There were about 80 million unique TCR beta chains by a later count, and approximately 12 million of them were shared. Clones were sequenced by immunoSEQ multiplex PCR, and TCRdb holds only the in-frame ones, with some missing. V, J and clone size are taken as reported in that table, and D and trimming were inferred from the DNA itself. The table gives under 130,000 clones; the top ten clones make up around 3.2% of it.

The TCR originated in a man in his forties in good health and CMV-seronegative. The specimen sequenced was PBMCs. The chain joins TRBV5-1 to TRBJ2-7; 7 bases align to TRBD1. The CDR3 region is CASSPTGLSSYEQYF. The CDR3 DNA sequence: TGCGCCAGCAGCCCGACAGGGCTGAGCTCCTACGAGCAGTACTTC.